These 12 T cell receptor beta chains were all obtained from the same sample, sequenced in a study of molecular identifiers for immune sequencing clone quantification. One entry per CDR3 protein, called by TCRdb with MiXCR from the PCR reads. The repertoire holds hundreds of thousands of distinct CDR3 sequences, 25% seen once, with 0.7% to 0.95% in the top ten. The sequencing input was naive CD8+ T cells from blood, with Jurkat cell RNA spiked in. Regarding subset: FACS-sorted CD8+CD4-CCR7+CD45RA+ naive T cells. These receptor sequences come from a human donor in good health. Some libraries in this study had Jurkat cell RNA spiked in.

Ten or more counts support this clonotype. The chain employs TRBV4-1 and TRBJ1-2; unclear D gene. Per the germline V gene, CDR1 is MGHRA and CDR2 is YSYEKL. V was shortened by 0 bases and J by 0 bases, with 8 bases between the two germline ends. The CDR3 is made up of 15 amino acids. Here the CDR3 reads CASSQEAVSNYGYTF. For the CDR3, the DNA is TGCGCCAGCAGCCAAGAAGCCGTTTCTAACTATGGCTACACCTTC.

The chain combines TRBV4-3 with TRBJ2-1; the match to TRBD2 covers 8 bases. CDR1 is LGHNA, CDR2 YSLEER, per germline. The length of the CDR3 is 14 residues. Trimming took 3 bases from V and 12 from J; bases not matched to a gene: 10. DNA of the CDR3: TGCGCCAGCAGCCAGGGACTAGTCTCGTATGGGCAGTTCTTC. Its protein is CASSQGLVSYGQFF.

The CDR3 spells CASSEGLARHSYEQYF. DNA of the CDR3: TGCGCCAGCAGCGAGGGACTAGCAAGGCACTCCTACGAGCAGTACTTC. The genes are TRBV5-1 and TRBJ2-7; 9 bases match TRBD2. CDR1 and CDR2 from the germline V gene are SGHRS and YFSETQ. V lost 4 bases, J lost 0 bases, and 8 bases stayed unmatched. The CDR3 is made up of 16 amino acids.

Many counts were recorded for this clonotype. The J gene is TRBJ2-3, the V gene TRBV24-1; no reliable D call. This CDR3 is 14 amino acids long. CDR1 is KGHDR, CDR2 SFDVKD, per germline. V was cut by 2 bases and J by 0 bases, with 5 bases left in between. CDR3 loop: CATSDSHSTDTQYF. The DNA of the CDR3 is TGTGCCACCAGTGATTCCCATAGCACAGATACGCAGTATTTT.

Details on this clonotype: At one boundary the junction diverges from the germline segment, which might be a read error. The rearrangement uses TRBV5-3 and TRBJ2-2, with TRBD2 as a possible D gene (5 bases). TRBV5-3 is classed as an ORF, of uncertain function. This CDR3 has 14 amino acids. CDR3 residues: CASSLELGLGELFF. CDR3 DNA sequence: TGTGCCAGCAGCTTGGAACTAGGGCTAGGGGAGCTGTTTTTT.

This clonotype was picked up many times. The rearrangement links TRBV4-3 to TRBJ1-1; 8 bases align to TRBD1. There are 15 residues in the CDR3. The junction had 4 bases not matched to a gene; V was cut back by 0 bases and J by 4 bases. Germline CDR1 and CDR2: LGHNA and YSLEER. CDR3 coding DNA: TGCGCCAGCAGCCAAGACAGGCAGGGGGCCACTGAAGCTTTCTTT. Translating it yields CASSQDRQGATEAFF.

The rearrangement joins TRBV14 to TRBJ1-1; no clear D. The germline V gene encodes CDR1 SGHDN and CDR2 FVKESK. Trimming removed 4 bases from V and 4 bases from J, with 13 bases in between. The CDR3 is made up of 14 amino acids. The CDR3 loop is CASSLLSVATEAFF. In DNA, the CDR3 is TGTGCCAGCAGCCTTCTGTCGGTGGCCACTGAAGCTTTCTTT.

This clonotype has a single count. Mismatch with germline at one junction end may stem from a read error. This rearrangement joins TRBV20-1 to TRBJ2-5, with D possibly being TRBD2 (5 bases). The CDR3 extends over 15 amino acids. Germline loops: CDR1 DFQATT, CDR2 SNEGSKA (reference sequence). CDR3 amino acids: CSAREYRGYQETPNF. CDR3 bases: TGCAGTGCTAGAGAGTACCGCGGGTACCAAGAGACCCCGAACTTC.

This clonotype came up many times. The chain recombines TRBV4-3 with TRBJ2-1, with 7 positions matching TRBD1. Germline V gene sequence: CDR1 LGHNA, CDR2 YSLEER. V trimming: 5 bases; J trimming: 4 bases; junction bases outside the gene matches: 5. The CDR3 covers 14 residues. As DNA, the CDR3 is TGCGCCAGCAGCAAACTGACAGGGTACAATGAGCAGTTCTTC. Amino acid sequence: CASSKLTGYNEQFF.

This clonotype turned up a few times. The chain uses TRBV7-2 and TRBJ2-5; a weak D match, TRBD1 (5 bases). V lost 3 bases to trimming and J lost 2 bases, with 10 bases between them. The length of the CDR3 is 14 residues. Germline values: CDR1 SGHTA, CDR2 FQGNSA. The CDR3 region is CASSFLDRQETQYF. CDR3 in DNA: TGTGCCAGCAGCTTCCTTGACAGACAAGAGACCCAGTACTTC.

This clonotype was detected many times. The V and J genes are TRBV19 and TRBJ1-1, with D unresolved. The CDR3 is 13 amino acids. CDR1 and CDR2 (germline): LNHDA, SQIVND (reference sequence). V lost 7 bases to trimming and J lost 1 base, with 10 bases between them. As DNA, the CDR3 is TGTGCCAGTACCGACGGTTCGAACACTGAAGCTTTCTTT. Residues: CASTDGSNTEAFF. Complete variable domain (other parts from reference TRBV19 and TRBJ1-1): DGGITQSPKYLFRKEGQNVTLSCEQNLNHDAMYWYRQDPGQGLRLIYYSQIVNDFQKGDIAEGYSVSREKKESFPLTVTSAQKNPTAFYLCASTDGSNTEAFFGQGTRLTVV.

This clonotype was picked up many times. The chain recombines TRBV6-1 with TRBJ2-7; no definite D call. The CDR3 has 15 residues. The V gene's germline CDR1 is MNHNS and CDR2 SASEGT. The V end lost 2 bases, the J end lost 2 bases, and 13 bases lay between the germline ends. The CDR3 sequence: CASSETLRQAYEQYF. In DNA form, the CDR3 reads TGTGCCAGCAGTGAAACATTAAGACAAGCCTACGAGCAGTACTTC.